The TCR beta chain under discussion was sequenced for a study of blood T cell repertoires in COVID-19. What the recovered Cohort 3 donors had was two negative PCRs, clearance, or symptom resolution. TCRdb's table, derived via immunoSEQ multiplex PCR, lists solely in-frame clones and lacks some. The sample lists around 480,000 clones; around 90% were seen once. The CDR3 consists of 13 residues. The V and J ends lost 0 bases and 6 bases respectively, with 8 bases between them. Germline V CDR1 and CDR2: MNHEY, SVGAGI. Sequencing was done on a sample of PBMCs or T cells enriched from blood (not recorded which). This chain connects TRBV6-5 to TRBJ1-1, with D unclear. The clonotype was recovered from a woman under 30 who had recovered from COVID-19. The CDR3 bases are TGTGCCAGCAGTTACTCGTTGGCCCCTGAAGCTTTCTTT. It encodes CASSYSLAPEAFF.